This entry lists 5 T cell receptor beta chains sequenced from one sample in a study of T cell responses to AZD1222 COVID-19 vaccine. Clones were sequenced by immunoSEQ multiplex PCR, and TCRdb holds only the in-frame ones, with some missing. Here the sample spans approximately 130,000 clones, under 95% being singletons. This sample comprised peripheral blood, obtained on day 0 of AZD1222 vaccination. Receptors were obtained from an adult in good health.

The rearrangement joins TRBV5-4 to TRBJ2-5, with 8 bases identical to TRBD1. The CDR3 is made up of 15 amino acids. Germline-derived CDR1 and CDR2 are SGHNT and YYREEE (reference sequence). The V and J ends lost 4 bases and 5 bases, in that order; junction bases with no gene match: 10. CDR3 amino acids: CASSVGQGARETQYF. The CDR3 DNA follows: TGTGCCAGCAGCGTGGGTCAGGGGGCGAGGGAGACCCAGTACTTC.

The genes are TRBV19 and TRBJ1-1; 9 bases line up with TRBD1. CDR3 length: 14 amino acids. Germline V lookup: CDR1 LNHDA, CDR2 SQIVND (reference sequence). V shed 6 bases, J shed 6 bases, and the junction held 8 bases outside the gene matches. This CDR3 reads CASSLGTGYAEAFF. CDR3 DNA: TGTGCCAGTAGCCTCGGGACAGGGTACGCTGAAGCTTTCTTT. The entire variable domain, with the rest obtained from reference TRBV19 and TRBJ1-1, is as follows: DGGITQSPKYLFRKEGQNVTLSCEQNLNHDAMYWYRQDPGQGLRLIYYSQIVNDFQKGDIAEGYSVSREKKESFPLTVTSAQKNPTAFYLCASSLGTGYAEAFFGQGTRLTVV.

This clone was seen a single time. The CDR3 DNA reads as TGTGCCAGCAGTGAAATTACAGGGGGCCAGCCCCAGCATTTT. It translates to CASSEITGGQPQHF. This chain joins TRBV6-1 and TRBJ1-5, with 9 bases identical to TRBD1. The CDR3 extends over 14 amino acids. J gave up 7 bases and V 2 bases, and 3 bases lay outside the gene matches. The germline V gene encodes CDR1 MNHNS and CDR2 SASEGT.

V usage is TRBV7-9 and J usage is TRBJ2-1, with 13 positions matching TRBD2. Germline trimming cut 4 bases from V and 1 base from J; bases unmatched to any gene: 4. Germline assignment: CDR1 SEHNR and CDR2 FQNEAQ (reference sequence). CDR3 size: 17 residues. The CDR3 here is CASSSGTSGVSYNEQFF. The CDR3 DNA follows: TGTGCCAGCAGCTCCGGGACTAGCGGGGTTTCCTACAATGAGCAGTTCTTC.

The DNA for the CDR3 is TGTGCCAGCAGGCCTCGACAGGGGAGGGACAAAAACATTCAGTACTTC. Its translation is CASRPRQGRDKNIQYF. V gene TRBV28 combines with J gene TRBJ2-4, with D tentatively TRBD1 (8 bases). CDR1 and CDR2 from the germline V gene are MDHEN and SYDVKM. V dropped 6 bases and J dropped 3 bases, with 18 bases sitting between them. The CDR3 is 16 amino acids.